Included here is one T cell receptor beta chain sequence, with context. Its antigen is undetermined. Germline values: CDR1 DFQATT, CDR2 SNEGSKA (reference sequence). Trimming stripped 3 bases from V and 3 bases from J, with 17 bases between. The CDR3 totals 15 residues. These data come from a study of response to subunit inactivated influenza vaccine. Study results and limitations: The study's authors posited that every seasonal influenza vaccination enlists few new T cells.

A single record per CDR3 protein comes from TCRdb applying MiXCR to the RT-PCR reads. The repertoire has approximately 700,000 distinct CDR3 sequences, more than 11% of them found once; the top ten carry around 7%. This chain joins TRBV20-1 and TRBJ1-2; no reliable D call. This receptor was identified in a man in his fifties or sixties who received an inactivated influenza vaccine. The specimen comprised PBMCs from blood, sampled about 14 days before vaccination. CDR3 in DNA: TGCAGTGCTAGCCTTCTTTCCGGGCTCCACTATGGCTACACCTTC. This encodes CSASLLSGLHYGYTF.